This TCR beta chain emerged from a study of shared clonotypes between healthy human individuals. On the study more broadly: Each donor's CD8 memory used one plate, CD8 naive two, each CD4 subset three.

The CDR3 is 17 residues long. CDR1 and CDR2 (germline): WSHSY, SAAADI. V was clipped by 5 bases and J by 4 bases; unmatched bases: 10. Repertoires were generated with immunoSEQ multiplex PCR, while TCRdb's copy carries only in-frame clones and drops some. The table includes 1.5 million to 2.5 million clones, around 96% detected once. Comment on this clone: What it binds is not known.

Naive CD8 cells were CD45RO-negative, positively selected for CCR7, excluding terminally differentiated effector memory CD45RA+ cells. Healthy HIV-negative adults with no recent acute infections or vaccinations were recruited as donors. Study findings and constraints: Naive CD4 clonotypes overlapped across a few donors at approximately 4.5%. Naive subsets usually exceeded memory subsets in estimated richness.

The chain is built from TRBV10-2 and TRBJ1-6, with 8 bases fitting TRBD1. This sequence originates from a man aged 18 to 29 in good health. The specimen was naive CD8+ T cells sorted from blood. Written as DNA, the CDR3 is TGCGCCAGCAGTAGCCAGGGACAGGAGACTTATAATTCACCCCTCCACTTT. Its protein product is CASSSQGQETYNSPLHF.